This TCR beta chain was recovered during a study of blood T cell repertoires in COVID-19. Germline lookup yields CDR1 LGHNA and CDR2 YSLEER. The germline V and J ends were trimmed by 4 bases and 1 base, with 20 bases remaining between them. CDR3 length: 18 amino acids. Methods used by the authors: The assay estimated nucleated cells by amplifying reference gene primers. Clones were sequenced by immunoSEQ multiplex PCR, and TCRdb holds only the in-frame ones, with some missing. V, J and clone size are taken as reported in that table, and D and trimming were inferred from the DNA itself. The table records 270,000 or so clones, roughly 84% of them present only once.

Sample: peripheral blood. The chain employs TRBV4-3 and TRBJ1-3; D gene unclear. This receptor was taken from a woman in her late teens or twenties with acute or convalescent COVID-19. The chain's CDR3 is CASSRVGLTGISGNTIYF. For the CDR3, the DNA is TGCGCCAGCAGCCGCGTAGGGTTGACCGGGATATCTGGAAACACCATATATTTT.